These 27 T cell receptor beta chains were all obtained from the same sample, sequenced in a study of blood T cell repertoires in COVID-19. Data came from immunoSEQ multiplex PCR; TCRdb stores just in-frame clones and leaves some out. Altogether roughly 500,000 clones are present, roughly 90% being singletons, with the ten largest covering 1.5% to 2%. The source material was PBMCs or T cells enriched from blood (not recorded which). All receptors derive from a woman in her thirties or forties who had recovered from COVID-19.

As for this clone: Its ends do not fully match the called genes, so a read error is possible. The genes are TRBV7-7 and TRBJ1-5, with D unresolved. The CDR3 consists of 13 residues. In germline, CDR1 is SSHAT, CDR2 FNYEAQ (reference sequence). As DNA, the CDR3 is TGTGCTAGCAGCTTAGCTACGGGTCAGCCCCAGCATTTT. The encoded protein is CASSLATGQPQHF.

CDR3 region: CASSLVGGIRNTQYF. In nucleotides, the CDR3 is TGTGCCAGCAGCTTAGTGGGGGGAATCAGAAATACGCAGTATTTT. The J gene is TRBJ2-3, the V gene TRBV11-2, with D possibly TRBD2 on 6 matching bases. The V gene lost 1 base and the J gene lost 7 bases, with 15 bases spanning the gap. Germline CDR1 is SGHAT and CDR2 is FQNNGV. This CDR3 is 15 amino acids long.

V gene TRBV25-1 combines with J gene TRBJ2-1, with 7 bases fitting TRBD2. V lost 10 bases to trimming and J lost 5 bases; unmatched junction nucleotides: 5. There are 12 residues in the CDR3. Germline loops: CDR1 MGHDK, CDR2 SYGVNS. Here the CDR3 DNA reads TGTGCCACCGATGGGAGGGACAATGAGCAGTTCTTC. This codes for CATDGRDNEQFF. The whole variable domain, remainder taken from reference TRBV25-1 and TRBJ2-1, is EADIYQTPRYLVIGTGKKITLECSQTMGHDKMYWYQQDPGMELHLIHYSYGVNSTEKGDLSSESTVSRIRTEHFPLTLESARPSHTSQYLCATDGRDNEQFFGPGTRLTVL.

The V and J genes are TRBV2 and TRBJ1-2; 9 nucleotides match TRBD1. This CDR3 region has 17 residues. The J segment lost 3 bases and the V segment lost 6 bases, leaving 14 bases of the junction unmatched. Germline V lookup: CDR1 SNHLY, CDR2 FYNNEI. The CDR3 region has the DNA TGTGCCAGCAGAGATGATGGACAGGGGTTTAGTGACTATGGCTACACCTTC. It translates to CASRDDGQGFSDYGYTF. Supplemented by reference TRBV2 and TRBJ1-2, the full variable domain reads EPEVTQTPSHQVTQMGQEVILRCVPISNHLYFYWYRQILGQKVEFLVSFYNNEISEKSEIFDDQFSVERPDGSNFTLKIRSTKLEDSAMYFCASRDDGQGFSDYGYTFGSGTRLTVV.

This rearrangement joins TRBV10-3 to TRBJ2-7; 7 nucleotides match TRBD1. CDR3 length: 15 residues. Trimming cost V 1 base and J 2 bases; bases outside gene matches: 5. The germline gives CDR1 ENHRY, CDR2 SYGVKD. CDR3 sequence: CAISEWNDRAYEQYF. CDR3 DNA: TGTGCCATCAGTGAGTGGAATGACAGGGCCTACGAGCAGTACTTC.

The J gene is TRBJ2-1, the V gene TRBV12-3 or TRBV12-4, with TRBD1 identical over 7 bases. The ends lost 3 bases at V and 9 bases at J; junction bases unmatched: 5. The CDR3 consists of 13 residues. CDR3 coding DNA: TGTGCCAGCAGTTTTAAGGGGGCCAGTGAGCAGTTCTTC. Translating gives CASSFKGASEQFF.

The chain couples TRBV5-8 to TRBJ2-7; a possible D gene is TRBD2 (6 bases). CDR1 SGHTS and CDR2 YDEGEE come from the germline V gene. Trimming cost V 4 bases and J 4 bases, with 15 bases left between them. This CDR3 spans 14 amino acids. The DNA for the CDR3 is TGTGCCAGCAGCCCCAGGATGGGGGGTTACGAGCAGTACTTC. The encoded protein is CASSPRMGGYEQYF.

The V gene is TRBV7-2, the J gene TRBJ2-5; the match to TRBD2 covers 11 bases. The CDR3 has 17 amino acids. In germline, CDR1 is SGHTA, CDR2 FQGNSA. V shed 1 base, J shed 5 bases, and the junction held 9 bases outside the gene matches. Here the CDR3 reads CASSLGYRLAGIETQYF. CDR3 nucleotides: TGTGCCAGCAGCTTAGGTTACCGACTAGCGGGAATTGAGACCCAGTACTTC.

This clone is a singleton in its sample. The chain employs TRBV5-1 and TRBJ1-1; 11 bases are shared with TRBD1. CDR1 is SGHRS and CDR2 is YFSETQ in the germline V gene. The CDR3 extends over 15 amino acids. The trim removed 3 bases at V and 5 bases at J, leaving 6 bases unmatched. The CDR3 nucleotides are TGCGCCAGCAGCTCCTCCGGGACAGGGGGTACTGAAGCTTTCTTT. Its translation: CASSSSGTGGTEAFF.

This clone appeared a few times. V gene TRBV19 combines with J gene TRBJ2-3, with D possibly matching TRBD2 (5 bases). CDR3 length equals 14 residues. Trimming cost V 5 bases and J 2 bases, with 11 bases left between them. Germline-derived CDR1 and CDR2 are LNHDA and SQIVND (reference sequence). CDR3 residues: CASSGERDTDTQYF. In DNA form, the CDR3 reads TGTGCCAGTAGTGGTGAGAGGGACACAGATACGCAGTATTTT.

Written as DNA, the CDR3 is TGTGCCTGGCAGACAGGGGGTTATGAGACCCAGTACTTC. This gives the protein CAWQTGGYETQYF. V and J are TRBV30 and TRBJ2-5, with 9 bases identical to TRBD1. The CDR3 has 13 residues. From germline, CDR1 is GTSNPN and CDR2 SVGIG (reference sequence). V shed 5 bases, J shed 5 bases, and the junction held 6 bases outside the gene matches.

The CDR3 coding sequence is TGTGCCAGCTCACCAAACCCCGCTGTGGGAGGGCGACCCCTCCACTTT. Translating it yields CASSPNPAVGGRPLHF. V gene TRBV18 combines with J gene TRBJ1-6; the D is unclear. The V and J ends lost 2 bases and 12 bases respectively, with 20 bases between them. Germline V gene data show CDR1 as KGHSH and CDR2 as LQKENI. CDR3 length: 16 residues.

The chain uses TRBV9 and TRBJ2-3, with TRBD1 matching 8 bases. V was clipped by 2 bases and J by 4 bases; unmatched bases: 6. The CDR3 runs 15 residues. CDR1 and CDR2 (germline): SGDLS, YYNGEE. CDR3 region: CASSVTGVAADTQYF. Here the CDR3 DNA reads TGTGCCAGCAGCGTGACAGGGGTCGCTGCAGATACGCAGTATTTT.

The chain links TRBV4-3 to TRBJ1-4; D might be TRBD1 (6 bases). In germline, CDR1 is LGHNA, CDR2 YSLEER. The CDR3 has 17 amino acids. With 4 bases removed from V and 2 bases from J, the gap between germline ends came to 17 bases. CDR3 in amino acids: CASSPTEHRVTNEKLFF. Here the CDR3 DNA reads TGCGCCAGCAGCCCGACAGAGCACAGGGTGACTAATGAAAAACTGTTTTTT.

The V and J genes are TRBV5-6 and TRBJ1-3; D is undetermined. This CDR3 is 14 amino acids long. V was cut by 9 bases and J by 0 bases, with 13 bases left in between. CDR1 and CDR2 (germline): SGHDT, YYEEEE. The CDR3 protein is CATRGSSSGNTIYF. CDR3 coding DNA: TGTGCCACTCGGGGATCTAGCTCTGGAAACACCATATATTTT. The full variable domain, rest sourced from reference TRBV5-6 and TRBJ1-3, is DAGVTQSPTHLIKTRGQQVTLRCSPKSGHDTVSWYQQALGQGPQFIFQYYEEEERQRGNFPDRFSGHQFPNYSSELNVNALLLGDSALYLCATRGSSSGNTIYFGEGSWLTVV.

The rearrangement uses TRBV18 and TRBJ2-1; TRBD2 matches at 10 bases. V trimming: 2 bases; J trimming: 6 bases; junction bases outside the gene matches: 4. This CDR3 region has 15 residues. In germline, CDR1 is KGHSH, CDR2 LQKENI. CDR3 sequence: CASSPILAGPNEQFF. The DNA for the CDR3 is TGTGCCAGCTCACCAATACTAGCGGGACCCAATGAGCAGTTCTTC. The complete variable domain, with remaining parts taken from reference TRBV18 and TRBJ2-1, reads NAGVMQNPRHLVRRRGQEARLRCSPMKGHSHVYWYRQLPEEGLKFMVYLQKENIIDESGMPKERFSAEFPKEGPSILRIQQVVRGDSAAYFCASSPILAGPNEQFFGPGTRLTVL.

The gene calls are TRBV3-1 (or the pseudogene TRBV3-2) and TRBJ1-1; unclear D gene. This CDR3 region has 14 residues. The V gene's germline CDR1 is LGHDT and CDR2 YNNKEL (reference sequence). Trimming cost V 4 bases and J 1 base, with 10 bases left between them. The CDR3 loop is CASSLTSGNTEAFF. The CDR3 DNA follows: TGTGCCAGCAGCCTAACGTCGGGGAACACTGAAGCTTTCTTT.

This clone was observed a handful of times. The V and J genes are TRBV29-1 and TRBJ1-1, with D uncertain. The length of the CDR3 is 11 residues. V dropped 5 bases and J dropped 4 bases, with 8 bases sitting between them. CDR1 and CDR2 (germline): SQVTM, ANQGSEA. CDR3 region: CSVLPSTEAFF. As DNA, the CDR3 is TGCAGCGTTCTTCCTTCCACTGAAGCTTTCTTT.

The V call is TRBV7-9, the J call TRBJ1-1; no clear D gene. V gave up 0 bases and J gave up 3 bases, with 5 bases separating them. In germline, CDR1 is SEHNR, CDR2 FQNEAQ (reference sequence). This CDR3 has 13 residues. CDR3 nucleotide sequence: TGTGCCAGCAGCTTAGCCCCGGACACTGAAGCTTTCTTT. Residues: CASSLAPDTEAFF.

Of note for this clone: Other nucleotide sequences in the sample specify the same CDR3. The CDR3 region is CATSDFGATEAFF. As DNA, the CDR3 is TGTGCCACCAGTGATTTTGGGGCCACTGAAGCTTTCTTT. The rearrangement joins TRBV24-1 to TRBJ1-1, with D possibly TRBD1 on 5 matching bases. There are 13 residues in the CDR3. The V end lost 1 base, the J end lost 4 bases, and 6 bases lay between the germline ends. CDR1 is KGHDR and CDR2 is SFDVKD in the germline V gene.

The rearrangement uses TRBV19 and TRBJ1-4; 10 bases align to TRBD1. This CDR3 region has 14 residues. Trimming took 6 bases from V and 5 from J; bases not matched to a gene: 3. From germline, CDR1 is LNHDA and CDR2 SQIVND (reference sequence). The CDR3 sequence is CASSPGQGNEKLFF. The CDR3 region has the DNA TGTGCCAGTAGCCCGGGACAGGGGAATGAAAAACTGTTTTTT. Supplemented by reference TRBV19 and TRBJ1-4, the full variable domain reads DGGITQSPKYLFRKEGQNVTLSCEQNLNHDAMYWYRQDPGQGLRLIYYSQIVNDFQKGDIAEGYSVSREKKESFPLTVTSAQKNPTAFYLCASSPGQGNEKLFFGSGTQLSVL.

The chain combines TRBV5-4 with TRBJ2-7; tentative D call: TRBD2 (6 bases). Per the germline V gene, CDR1 is SGHNT and CDR2 is YYREEE (reference sequence). Trimming took 7 bases from V and 2 from J, leaving 19 bases between them. CDR3 length equals 15 residues. The DNA of the CDR3 is TGTGCCAGCTCCATCCAGCGGGCCGCCCCCTACGAGCAGTACTTC. Translating gives CASSIQRAAPYEQYF. The full variable domain, rest sourced from reference TRBV5-4 and TRBJ2-7, is ETGVTQSPTHLIKTRGQQVTLRCSSQSGHNTVSWYQQALGQGPQFIFQYYREEENGRGNFPPRFSGLQFPNYSSELNVNALELDDSALYLCASSIQRAAPYEQYFGPGTRLTVT.

This rearrangement joins TRBV7-9 to TRBJ2-5; TRBD1 aligns across 9 bases. Looked up from germline, CDR1 is SEHNR and CDR2 is FQNEAQ (reference sequence). CDR3 length equals 13 residues. V lost 5 bases, J lost 4 bases, and 2 bases stayed unmatched. The CDR3, as DNA: TGTGCCAGCAGCATGGGACAGGGAGAGACCCAGTACTTC. The encoded protein is CASSMGQGETQYF.

V gene TRBV3-1 (or the pseudogene TRBV3-2) combines with J gene TRBJ2-1; weak D call: TRBD2 (6 bases). The CDR3 is made up of 18 amino acids. V lost 4 bases and J lost 0, with 19 bases in between. Germline lookup yields CDR1 LGHDT and CDR2 YNNKEL (reference sequence). The CDR3 here is CASSRVGERASSYNEQFF. For the CDR3, the DNA is TGTGCCAGCAGCCGCGTAGGAGAGCGGGCCAGCTCCTACAATGAGCAGTTCTTC.

The chain combines TRBV15 with TRBJ1-2; TRBD1 is a possible D gene (6 bases). CDR3 size: 15 residues. CDR1 and CDR2 from the germline V gene are LNHNV and YYDKDF (reference sequence). Trimming took 1 base from V and 4 from J, leaving 13 bases between them. Here the CDR3 DNA reads TGTGCCACCAGCAGAGTAGCAGGGGTGGCCTATGGCTACACCTTC. Encoded protein: CATSRVAGVAYGYTF. The variable domain in full, completed from reference TRBV15 and TRBJ1-2, reads DAMVIQNPRYQVTQFGKPVTLSCSQTLNHNVMYWYQQKSSQAPKLLFHYYDKDFNNEADTPDNFQSRRPNTSFCFLDIRSPGLGDTAMYLCATSRVAGVAYGYTFGSGTRLTVV.

This clone has only one observation. This chain connects TRBV10-2 to TRBJ2-1; D may be TRBD2 (5 bases). Germline CDR1 WSHSY, CDR2 SAAADI. V gave up 5 bases and J gave up 0 bases, with 11 bases separating them. This CDR3 comprises 15 residues. The CDR3, as DNA: TGCGCCAGCAGTCCCCTAGCAAACTCCTACAATGAGCAGTTCTTC. It specifies CASSPLANSYNEQFF.

The chain uses TRBV29-1 and TRBJ2-1; perhaps TRBD1 as D (5 bases). The CDR3 covers 13 residues. The germline V and J ends were trimmed by 4 bases and 0 bases, with 7 bases remaining between them. The germline gives CDR1 SQVTM, CDR2 ANQGSEA. CDR3: CSVAGYSYNEQFF. As DNA, the CDR3 is TGCAGCGTTGCAGGGTACTCCTACAATGAGCAGTTCTTC.